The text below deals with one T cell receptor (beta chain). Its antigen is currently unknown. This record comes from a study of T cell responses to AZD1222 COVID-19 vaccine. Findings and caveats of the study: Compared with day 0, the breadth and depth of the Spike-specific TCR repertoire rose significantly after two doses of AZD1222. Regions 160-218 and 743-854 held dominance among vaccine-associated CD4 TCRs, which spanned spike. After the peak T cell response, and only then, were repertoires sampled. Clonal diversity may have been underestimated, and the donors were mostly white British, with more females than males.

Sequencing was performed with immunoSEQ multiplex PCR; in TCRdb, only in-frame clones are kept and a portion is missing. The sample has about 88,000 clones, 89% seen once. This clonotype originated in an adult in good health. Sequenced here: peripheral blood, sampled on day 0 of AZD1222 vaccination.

This CDR3 reads CAWSVLGGGMNTEAFF. CDR3 nucleotides: TGTGCCTGGAGTGTACTTGGGGGGGGCATGAACACTGAAGCTTTCTTT. The chain has TRBV30 and TRBJ1-1, with D possibly TRBD1 on 6 matching bases. V lost 0 bases and J lost 0, with 14 bases in between. The length of the CDR3 is 16 residues. From germline, CDR1 is GTSNPN and CDR2 SVGIG (reference sequence).